This is a list of T cell receptor beta chains from one sample in a study of blood T cell repertoires in COVID-19. The data were produced by immunoSEQ multiplex PCR, yet TCRdb's version contains in-frame clones alone and is incomplete. The profile covers approximately 330,000 clones, with approximately 88% appearing a single time and 9.5% to 10% taken by the ten largest. The specimen sequenced was peripheral blood. The source is a man aged 25 to 45 with COVID-19, enrolled during active disease. CDR3s include the opening cysteine and the closing phenylalanine or tryptophan. D genes are given only for firm matches. The size entry is marked missing in some rows and otherwise reads once, few, many or a size class.

>.|.|TRBJ2-7|TRBV15
CATSRAIEASSYEQYF
TGTGCCACCAGCAGAGCCATAGAGGCTAGCTCCTACGAGCAGTACTTC
>once|.|TRBJ1-3|TRBV14
CASSQLSGVWGNTIYF
TGTGCCAGCAGCCAACTCTCAGGGGTTTGGGGAAACACCATATATTTT
>.|.|TRBJ2-3|TRBV19
CASSIAGLRTDTQYF
TGTGCCAGTAGTATTGCGGGACTTCGCACAGATACGCAGTATTTT
>.|.|TRBJ1-5|TRBV7-2
CASSPTRVVYQPQHF
TGTGCCAGCAGCCCGACCAGGGTGGTCTATCAGCCCCAGCATTTT
>.|.|TRBJ1-2|TRBV7-2
CASSPDSNYGYTF
TGTGCCAGCAGCCCAGACAGCAACTATGGCTACACCTTC
>.|TRBD1|TRBJ1-2|TRBV7-9
CASSRTGGNYGYTF
TGTGCCAGCAGCCGGACAGGGGGTAACTATGGCTACACCTTC
>.|.|TRBJ1-2|TRBV28
CASSFPAGMNYGYTF
TGTGCCAGCAGTTTTCCTGCGGGCATGAACTATGGCTACACCTTC
>.|TRBD2|TRBJ2-1|TRBV27
CASSLWASGRTDNEQFF
TGTGCCAGCAGTTTATGGGCTAGCGGGAGAACGGACAATGAGCAGTTCTTC
>.|.|TRBJ1-4|TRBV24-1
CATSTKVEKLFF
TGTGCCACCAGTACTAAAGTTGAAAAACTGTTTTTT
>.|TRBD1|TRBJ1-2|TRBV6-5
CASSYWDRASGYTF
TGTGCCAGCAGTTACTGGGACAGGGCTTCTGGCTACACCTTC
>.|TRBD2|TRBJ2-2|TRBV28
CASSGGVTGELFF
TGTGCCAGCTCGGGGGGGGTCACCGGGGAGCTGTTTTTT
>.|.|TRBJ1-4|TRBV9
CASSGRGGGKWEKLFF
TGTGCCAGCAGCGGTCGGGGCGGGGGAAAATGGGAAAAACTGTTTTTT
>.|TRBD1|TRBJ1-2|TRBV25-1
CASRDRVRGYTF
TGTGCCAGCAGGGACAGGGTACGGGGCTACACCTTC
>once|.|TRBJ1-4|TRBV30
CAWSATGITNEKLFF
TGTGCCTGGAGCGCCACAGGGATAACTAATGAAAAACTGTTTTTT
>once|.|TRBJ2-1|TRBV5-1
CASRPSDSLLNEQFF
TGCGCCAGCAGACCCTCGGACAGCTTACTCAATGAGCAGTTCTTC
>.|TRBD2|TRBJ2-1|TRBV5-1
CASRQTSGRSYNEQFF
TGCGCCAGCAGACAGACTAGCGGCCGTTCCTACAATGAGCAGTTCTTC
>.|TRBD2|TRBJ2-1|TRBV7-2
CASSTHPAGGGEQFF
TGTGCCAGCAGTACCCACCCGGCCGGGGGGGGTGAGCAGTTCTTC
>.|.|TRBJ1-1|TRBV29-1
CSVEPTRAEAFF
TGCAGCGTTGAACCCACCCGCGCTGAAGCTTTCTTT
>.|TRBD2|TRBJ2-1|TRBV24-1
CATSVVAGGGNEQFF
TGTGCCACCAGTGTGGTAGCGGGGGGGGGAAATGAGCAGTTCTTC
>.|TRBD2|TRBJ2-1|TRBV28
CASYSLAGLVDEQFF
TGTGCCAGCTATAGCCTAGCGGGACTTGTAGATGAGCAGTTCTTC
>.|TRBD2|TRBJ2-3|TRBV12-3/TRBV12-4
CATQRGATDTQYF
TGTGCCACCCAGCGGGGGGCCACGGATACGCAGTATTTT
>.|.|TRBJ1-1|TRBV28
CATILGEAFF
TGTGCCACCATACTAGGGGAAGCTTTCTTT
>.|.|TRBJ2-3|TRBV15
CATSEGQPSTDTQYF
TGTGCCACCAGCGAGGGACAACCGAGCACAGATACGCAGTATTTT
>.|.|TRBJ2-2|TRBV29-1
CSVSPGARPGELFF
TGCAGCGTTTCTCCAGGGGCGCGTCCCGGGGAGCTGTTTTTT
>.|.|TRBJ1-1|TRBV6-2/TRBV6-3
CASSYPGRRVRAEAFF
TGTGCCAGCAGTTATCCCGGCCGCAGGGTAAGGGCTGAAGCTTTCTTT
>.|.|TRBJ2-2|TRBV14
CASSHWSGNGELFF
TGTGCCAGCAGCCATTGGTCGGGGAATGGGGAGCTGTTTTTT
>.|TRBD1|TRBJ2-1|TRBV7-3
CASSLYPGQGYNEQFF
TGTGCCAGCAGCTTATATCCGGGACAGGGATACAATGAGCAGTTCTTC
>.|.|TRBJ2-7|TRBV7-7
CASSPGQGTYEQYF
TGTGCCAGCAGCCCGGGTCAGGGCACCTACGAGCAGTACTTC
>.|TRBD2|TRBJ2-1|TRBV28
CASSETAGASYNEQFF
TGTGCCAGCAGTGAAACAGCGGGAGCCTCCTACAATGAGCAGTTCTTC
>.|TRBD1|TRBJ2-7|TRBV5-6
CASSRTGYREQYF
TGTGCCAGCAGCCGGACAGGGTATCGCGAGCAGTACTTC
>.|TRBD2|TRBJ2-7|TRBV7-3
CASSSGLGSGEQYF
TGTGCCAGCAGCTCCGGACTAGGTTCGGGGGAGCAGTACTTC
>.|TRBD1|TRBJ2-5|TRBV24-1
CATSDAGTGGRETQYF
TGTGCCACCAGTGATGCCGGGACAGGGGGCCGGGAGACCCAGTACTTC
>.|TRBD1|TRBJ2-1|TRBV6-6
CASSYSRDRGEQFF
TGTGCCAGCAGTTACTCGAGGGACAGGGGGGAGCAGTTCTTC
>.|TRBD2|TRBJ2-3|TRBV5-1
CASSGGGARSTDTQYF
TGCGCCAGCAGCGGCGGGGGGGCCAGGAGTACAGATACGCAGTATTTT
>.|TRBD2|TRBJ2-7|TRBV18
CASSPPGSGRFGEQYF
TGTGCCAGCTCACCGCCGGGTAGCGGGAGATTTGGGGAGCAGTACTTC
>.|.|TRBJ2-5|TRBV6-2/TRBV6-3
CASSSLQETQYF
TGTGCCAGCAGTTCCCTCCAAGAGACCCAGTACTTC
>.|TRBD1|TRBJ2-7|TRBV4-3
CASSRGTGVDEQYF
TGCGCCAGCAGCCGCGGGACAGGGGTTGACGAGCAGTACTTC
>.|.|TRBJ1-2|TRBV30
CAYGRENYGYTF
TGTGCCTACGGACGGGAAAACTATGGCTACACCTTC
>.|TRBD1|TRBJ1-1|TRBV7-9
CASSLGRAPGQDNTEAFF
TGTGCCAGCAGCTTAGGCAGGGCACCTGGACAGGACAACACTGAAGCTTTCTTT
>.|.|TRBJ2-7|TRBV12-5
CASGLGDSYEQYF
TGTGCTAGTGGTTTGGGAGACAGCTACGAGCAGTACTTC
>.|TRBD1|TRBJ1-3|TRBV4-1
CASSQPGQAPNTIYF
TGCGCCAGCAGCCAACCGGGACAGGCCCCGAACACCATATATTTT
>.|TRBD1|TRBJ2-2|TRBV25-1
CASTWDRSNTGELFF
TGTGCCAGCACCTGGGACAGGTCGAACACCGGGGAGCTGTTTTTT
>once|TRBD2|TRBJ2-5|TRBV11-2
CASTRRGGPRETQYF
TGTGCCAGCACCCGGCGGGGGGGGCCGAGAGAGACCCAGTACTTC
>.|.|TRBJ1-2|TRBV5-1
CASTPSGGGGYGYTF
TGCGCCTCGACCCCCTCCGGGGGGGGCGGCTATGGCTACACCTTC
>.|.|TRBJ1-1|TRBV7-9
CASSFSTANTEAFF
TGTGCCAGCAGCTTTTCAACTGCGAACACTGAAGCTTTCTTT